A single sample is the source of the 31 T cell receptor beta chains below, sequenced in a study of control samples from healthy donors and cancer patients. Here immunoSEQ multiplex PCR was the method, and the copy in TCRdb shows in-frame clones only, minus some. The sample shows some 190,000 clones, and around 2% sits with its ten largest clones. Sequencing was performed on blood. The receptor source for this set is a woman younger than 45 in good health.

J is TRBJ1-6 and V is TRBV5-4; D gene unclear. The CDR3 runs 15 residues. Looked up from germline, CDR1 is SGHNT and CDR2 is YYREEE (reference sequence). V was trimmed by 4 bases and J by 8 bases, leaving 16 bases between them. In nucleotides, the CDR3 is TGTGCCAGCAGCGAACGGACTCTAATGGATTCACCCCTCCACTTT. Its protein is CASSERTLMDSPLHF.

The CDR3 DNA reads as TGTGCCAGTACCCCTCGGACAGGGGGTAGCAATCAGCCCCAGCATTTT. Protein sequence: CASTPRTGGSNQPQHF. The chain carries TRBV19 and TRBJ1-5; 10 bases align to TRBD1. The germline V gene has CDR1 LNHDA and CDR2 SQIVND (reference sequence). Germline trimming cut 7 bases from V and 0 bases from J; bases unmatched to any gene: 6. The CDR3 is 16 residues long. The full variable domain, rest sourced from reference TRBV19 and TRBJ1-5, is DGGITQSPKYLFRKEGQNVTLSCEQNLNHDAMYWYRQDPGQGLRLIYYSQIVNDFQKGDIAEGYSVSREKKESFPLTVTSAQKNPTAFYLCASTPRTGGSNQPQHFGDGTRLSIL.

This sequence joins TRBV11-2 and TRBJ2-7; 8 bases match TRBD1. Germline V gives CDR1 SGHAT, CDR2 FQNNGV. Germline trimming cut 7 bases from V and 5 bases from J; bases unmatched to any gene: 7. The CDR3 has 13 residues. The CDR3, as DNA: TGTGCCAGCACCTTGGACAGGGCACACGAGCAGTACTTC. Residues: CASTLDRAHEQYF.

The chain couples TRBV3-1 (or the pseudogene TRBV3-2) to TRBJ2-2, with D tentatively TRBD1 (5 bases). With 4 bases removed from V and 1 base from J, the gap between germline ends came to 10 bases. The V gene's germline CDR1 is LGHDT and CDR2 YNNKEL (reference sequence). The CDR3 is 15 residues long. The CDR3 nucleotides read TGTGCCAGCAGCCCGCAGGGTTGGAACACCGGGGAGCTGTTTTTT. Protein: CASSPQGWNTGELFF.

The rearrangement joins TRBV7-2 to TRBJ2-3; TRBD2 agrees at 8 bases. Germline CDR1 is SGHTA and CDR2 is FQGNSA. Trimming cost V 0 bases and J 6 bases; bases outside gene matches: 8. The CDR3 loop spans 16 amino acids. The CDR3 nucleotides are TGTGCCAGCAGCTTAGCGGGGACTAGTCCCTCGGATACGCAGTATTTT. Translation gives CASSLAGTSPSDTQYF.

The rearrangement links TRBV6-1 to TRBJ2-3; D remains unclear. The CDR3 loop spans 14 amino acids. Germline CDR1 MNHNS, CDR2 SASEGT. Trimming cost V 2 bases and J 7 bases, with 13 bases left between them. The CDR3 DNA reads TGTGCCAGCAGTGAAAGGGATAGACCGAATACGCAGTATTTT. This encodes CASSERDRPNTQYF.

The DNA for the CDR3 is TGTGCCAGCTCGAGAGGTGGGAACACTGAAGCTTTCTTT. Translation: CASSRGGNTEAFF. The J gene is TRBJ1-1, the V gene TRBV12-3 or TRBV12-4; D remains ambiguous. The CDR3 extends over 13 amino acids. The V and J ends lost 8 bases and 1 base respectively, with 11 bases between them.

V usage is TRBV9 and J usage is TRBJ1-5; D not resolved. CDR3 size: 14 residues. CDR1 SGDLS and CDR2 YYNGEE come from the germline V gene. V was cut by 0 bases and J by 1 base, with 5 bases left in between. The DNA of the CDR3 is TGTGCCAGCAGCGTAGTGGACAGCAATCAGCCCCAGCATTTT. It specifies CASSVVDSNQPQHF.

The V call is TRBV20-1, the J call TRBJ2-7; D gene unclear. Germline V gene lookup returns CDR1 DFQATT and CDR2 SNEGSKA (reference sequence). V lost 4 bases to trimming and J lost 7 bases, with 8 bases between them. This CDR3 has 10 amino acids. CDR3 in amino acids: CSATDREQYF. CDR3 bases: TGCAGTGCTACGGACCGGGAGCAGTACTTC.

The CDR3 region has the DNA TGTGCCAGCAGCTTAGGGGACAGGGGGTATTCACCCCTCCACTTT. The encoded protein is CASSLGDRGYSPLHF. V gene TRBV7-8 combines with J gene TRBJ1-6; the match to TRBD1 covers 11 bases. Trimming at V came to 1 base and at J to 8 bases, leaving 1 base not matched to a gene. The CDR3 runs to 15 residues. Germline assignment: CDR1 SGHVS and CDR2 FQNEAQ.

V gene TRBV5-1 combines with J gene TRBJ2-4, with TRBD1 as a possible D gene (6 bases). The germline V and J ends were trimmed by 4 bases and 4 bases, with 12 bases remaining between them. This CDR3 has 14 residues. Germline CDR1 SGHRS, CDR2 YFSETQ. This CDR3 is CASSPHRDKNIQYF. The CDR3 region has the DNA TGCGCCAGCAGCCCCCACAGGGATAAAAACATTCAGTACTTC.

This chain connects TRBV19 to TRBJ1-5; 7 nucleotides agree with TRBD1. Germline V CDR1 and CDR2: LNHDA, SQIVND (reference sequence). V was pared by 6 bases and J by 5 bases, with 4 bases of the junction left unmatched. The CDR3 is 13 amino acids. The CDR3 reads CASRLTGHQPQHF. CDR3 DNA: TGTGCCAGTAGGCTGACAGGGCATCAGCCCCAGCATTTT.

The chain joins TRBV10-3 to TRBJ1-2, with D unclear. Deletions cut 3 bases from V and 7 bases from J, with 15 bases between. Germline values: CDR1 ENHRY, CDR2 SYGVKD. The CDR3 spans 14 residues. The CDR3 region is CAISDPETGRGYTF. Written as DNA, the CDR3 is TGTGCCATCAGTGATCCTGAGACTGGACGTGGCTACACCTTC.

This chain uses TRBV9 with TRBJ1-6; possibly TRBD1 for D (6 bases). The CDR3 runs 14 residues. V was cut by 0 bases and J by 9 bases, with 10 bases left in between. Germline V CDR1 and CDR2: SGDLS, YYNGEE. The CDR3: CASSVEGDTSPLHF. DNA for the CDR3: TGTGCCAGCAGCGTAGAAGGGGACACTTCACCCCTCCACTTT.

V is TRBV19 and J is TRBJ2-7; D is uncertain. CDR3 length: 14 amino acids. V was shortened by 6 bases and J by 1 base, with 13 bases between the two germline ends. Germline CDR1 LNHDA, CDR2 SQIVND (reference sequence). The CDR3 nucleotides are TGTGCCAGTAGGGATCCCGTTGGGTCCTACGAGCAGTACTTC. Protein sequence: CASRDPVGSYEQYF.

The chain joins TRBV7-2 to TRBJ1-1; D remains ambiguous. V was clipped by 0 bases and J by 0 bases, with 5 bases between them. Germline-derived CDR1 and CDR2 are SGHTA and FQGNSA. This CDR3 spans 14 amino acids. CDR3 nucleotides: TGTGCCAGCAGCTTAGCACAGATGAACACTGAAGCTTTCTTT. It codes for CASSLAQMNTEAFF.

Written as DNA, the CDR3 is TGTGCCAGCCTCTGGTTACCTCCTAATGAAAAACTGTTTTTT. Protein: CASLWLPPNEKLFF. This rearrangement joins TRBV6-6 to TRBJ1-4; unclear D gene. This CDR3 is 14 amino acids long. CDR1 and CDR2 (germline): MNHNY, SVGAGI (reference sequence). V lost 8 bases and J 3 bases, leaving 13 bases between the germline ends.

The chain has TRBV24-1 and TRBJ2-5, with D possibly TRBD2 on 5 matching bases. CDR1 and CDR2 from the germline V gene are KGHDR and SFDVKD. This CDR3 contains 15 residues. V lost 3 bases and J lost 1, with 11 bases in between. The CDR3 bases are TGTGCCACCAGTGATCGCGGACTGGTCCAAGAGACCCAGTACTTC. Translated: CATSDRGLVQETQYF.

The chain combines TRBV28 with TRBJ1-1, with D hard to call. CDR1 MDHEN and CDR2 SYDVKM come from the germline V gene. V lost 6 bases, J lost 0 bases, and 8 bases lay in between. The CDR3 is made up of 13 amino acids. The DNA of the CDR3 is TGTGCCAGCAGCAAAGGGCTGAACACTGAAGCTTTCTTT. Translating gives CASSKGLNTEAFF.

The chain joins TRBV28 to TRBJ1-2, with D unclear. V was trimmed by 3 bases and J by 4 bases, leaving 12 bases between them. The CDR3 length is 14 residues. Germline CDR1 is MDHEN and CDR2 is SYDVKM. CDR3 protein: CASSLVGDIYGYTF. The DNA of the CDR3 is TGTGCCAGCAGTTTGGTAGGAGATATCTATGGCTACACCTTC.

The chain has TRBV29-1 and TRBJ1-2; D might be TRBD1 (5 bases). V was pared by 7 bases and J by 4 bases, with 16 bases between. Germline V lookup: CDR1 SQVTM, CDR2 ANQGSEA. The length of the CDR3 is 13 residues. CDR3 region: CSGGSGTAYGYTF. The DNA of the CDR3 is TGCAGCGGGGGGTCCGGAACCGCCTATGGCTACACCTTC.

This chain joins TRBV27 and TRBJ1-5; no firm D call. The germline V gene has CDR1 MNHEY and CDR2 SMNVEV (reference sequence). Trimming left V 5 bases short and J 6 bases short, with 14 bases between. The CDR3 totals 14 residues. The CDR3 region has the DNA TGTGCCAGCAGTCCTCGAGGAGGGAGTCAGCCCCAGCATTTT. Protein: CASSPRGGSQPQHF.

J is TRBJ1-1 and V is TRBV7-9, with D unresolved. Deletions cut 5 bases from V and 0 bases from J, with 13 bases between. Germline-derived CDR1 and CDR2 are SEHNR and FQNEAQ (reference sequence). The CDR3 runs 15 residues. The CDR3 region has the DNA TGTGCCAGCAGCCAACAGAGATCGATGAACACTGAAGCTTTCTTT. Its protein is CASSQQRSMNTEAFF.

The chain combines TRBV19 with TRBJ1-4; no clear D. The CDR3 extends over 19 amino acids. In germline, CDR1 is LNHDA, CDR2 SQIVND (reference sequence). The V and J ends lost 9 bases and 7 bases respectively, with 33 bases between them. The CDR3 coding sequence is TGTGCCAGCTCACGTCGTTCGGGCACAGAGCGACAACTAAGTGAAAAACTGTTTTTT. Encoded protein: CASSRRSGTERQLSEKLFF.

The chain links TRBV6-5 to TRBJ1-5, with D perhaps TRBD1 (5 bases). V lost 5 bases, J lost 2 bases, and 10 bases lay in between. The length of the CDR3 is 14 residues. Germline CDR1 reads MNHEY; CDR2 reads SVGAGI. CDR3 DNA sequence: TGTGCCAGCAGTCGGGGACGGGGCAATCAGCCCCAGCATTTT. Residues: CASSRGRGNQPQHF.

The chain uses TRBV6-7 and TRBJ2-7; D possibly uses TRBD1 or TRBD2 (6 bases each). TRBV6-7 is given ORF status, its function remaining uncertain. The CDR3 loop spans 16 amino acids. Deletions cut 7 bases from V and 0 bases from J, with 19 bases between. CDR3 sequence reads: CASTPGGSIGSYEQYF. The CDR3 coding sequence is TGTGCCAGCACTCCCGGGGGCAGTATCGGCTCCTACGAGCAGTACTTC.

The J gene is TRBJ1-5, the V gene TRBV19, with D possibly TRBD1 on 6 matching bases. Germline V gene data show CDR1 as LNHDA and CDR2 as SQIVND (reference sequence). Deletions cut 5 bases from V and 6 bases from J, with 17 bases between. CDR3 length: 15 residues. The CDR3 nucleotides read TGTGCCAGTAGTGGAGGCGGGGGGCCGCGTCAGCCCCAGCATTTT. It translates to CASSGGGGPRQPQHF.

CDR3 DNA: TGTGCCAGCAGCTTCAGGTTTTCCTCCTACGAGCAGTACTTC. As protein: CASSFRFSSYEQYF. The J gene is TRBJ2-7, the V gene TRBV5-5; D is uncertain. Germline V gene data show CDR1 as SGHKS and CDR2 as YYEKEE (reference sequence). The CDR3 totals 14 residues. V lost 2 bases and J lost 0, with 9 bases in between.

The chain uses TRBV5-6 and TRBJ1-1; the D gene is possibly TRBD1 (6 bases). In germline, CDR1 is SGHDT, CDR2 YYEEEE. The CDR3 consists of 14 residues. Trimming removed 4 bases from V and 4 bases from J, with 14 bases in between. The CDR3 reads CASSRQSTGTEAFF. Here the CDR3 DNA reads TGTGCCAGCAGCAGACAATCGACAGGCACTGAAGCTTTCTTT.

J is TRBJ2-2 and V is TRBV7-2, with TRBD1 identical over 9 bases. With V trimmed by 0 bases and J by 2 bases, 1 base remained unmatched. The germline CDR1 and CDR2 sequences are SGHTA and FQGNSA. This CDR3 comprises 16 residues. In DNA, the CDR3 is TGTGCCAGCAGCTTAGCGGGACAGGGTAACACCGGGGAGCTGTTTTTT. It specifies CASSLAGQGNTGELFF.

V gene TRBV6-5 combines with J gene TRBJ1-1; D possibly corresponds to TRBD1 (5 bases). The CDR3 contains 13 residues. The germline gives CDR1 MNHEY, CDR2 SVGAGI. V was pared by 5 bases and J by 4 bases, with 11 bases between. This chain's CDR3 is CASSQGRRTEAFF. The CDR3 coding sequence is TGTGCCAGCAGTCAGGGTCGGCGCACTGAAGCTTTCTTT.